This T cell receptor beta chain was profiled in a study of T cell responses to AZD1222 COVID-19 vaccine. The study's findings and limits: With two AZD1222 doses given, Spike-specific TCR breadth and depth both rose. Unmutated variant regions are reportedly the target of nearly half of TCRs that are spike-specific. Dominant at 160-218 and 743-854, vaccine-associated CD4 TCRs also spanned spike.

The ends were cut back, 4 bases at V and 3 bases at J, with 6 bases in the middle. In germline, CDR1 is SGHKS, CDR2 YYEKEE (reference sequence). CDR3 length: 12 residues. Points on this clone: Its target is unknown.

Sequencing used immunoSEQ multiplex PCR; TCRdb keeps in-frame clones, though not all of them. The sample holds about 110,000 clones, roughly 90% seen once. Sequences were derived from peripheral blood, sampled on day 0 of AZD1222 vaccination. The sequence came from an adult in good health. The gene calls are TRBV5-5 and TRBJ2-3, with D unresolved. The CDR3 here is CASSLPTDTQYF. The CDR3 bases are TGTGCCAGCAGCCTACCTACAGATACGCAGTATTTT.